This entry describes one TCR beta chain. This specimen belongs to a study of blood T cell repertoires in COVID-19. Method: immunoSEQ multiplex PCR; TCRdb's copy keeps in-frame clones and lacks some. The top ten hold nearly 4% of the sample, which has 130,000 or so clones, 84% seen once. The participants were between 18 and 89 years old and came from 20 to 30 US areas. Germline V CDR1 and CDR2: MNHEY, SVGAGI. V was pared by 4 bases and J by 7 bases, with 8 bases of the junction left unmatched. There are 16 residues in the CDR3. The specimen sequenced was PBMCs or T cells enriched from blood (not recorded which). The clonotype was recovered from a woman in her 30s who had recovered from COVID-19. The J gene is TRBJ1-4, the V gene TRBV6-5; 11 bases are a match to TRBD1. CDR3 region: CASSLGQGAGGEKLFF. CDR3 DNA: TGTGCCAGCAGTTTAGGACAGGGGGCCGGGGGTGAAAAACTGTTTTTT.